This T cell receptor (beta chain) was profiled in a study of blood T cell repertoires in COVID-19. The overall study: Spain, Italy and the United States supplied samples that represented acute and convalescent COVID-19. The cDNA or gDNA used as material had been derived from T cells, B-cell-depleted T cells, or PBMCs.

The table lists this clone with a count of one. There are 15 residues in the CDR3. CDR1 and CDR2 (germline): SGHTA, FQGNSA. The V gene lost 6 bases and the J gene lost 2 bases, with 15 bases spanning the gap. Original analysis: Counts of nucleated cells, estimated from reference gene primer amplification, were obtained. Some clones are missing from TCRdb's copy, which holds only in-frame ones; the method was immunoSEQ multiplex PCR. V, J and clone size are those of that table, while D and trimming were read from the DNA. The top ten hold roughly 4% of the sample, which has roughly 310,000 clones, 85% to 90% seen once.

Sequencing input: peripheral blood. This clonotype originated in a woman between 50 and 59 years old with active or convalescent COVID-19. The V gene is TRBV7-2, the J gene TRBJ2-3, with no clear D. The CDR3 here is CASRVTGSFTDTQYF. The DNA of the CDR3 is TGTGCCAGCAGGGTCACCGGGTCCTTCACAGATACGCAGTATTTT.